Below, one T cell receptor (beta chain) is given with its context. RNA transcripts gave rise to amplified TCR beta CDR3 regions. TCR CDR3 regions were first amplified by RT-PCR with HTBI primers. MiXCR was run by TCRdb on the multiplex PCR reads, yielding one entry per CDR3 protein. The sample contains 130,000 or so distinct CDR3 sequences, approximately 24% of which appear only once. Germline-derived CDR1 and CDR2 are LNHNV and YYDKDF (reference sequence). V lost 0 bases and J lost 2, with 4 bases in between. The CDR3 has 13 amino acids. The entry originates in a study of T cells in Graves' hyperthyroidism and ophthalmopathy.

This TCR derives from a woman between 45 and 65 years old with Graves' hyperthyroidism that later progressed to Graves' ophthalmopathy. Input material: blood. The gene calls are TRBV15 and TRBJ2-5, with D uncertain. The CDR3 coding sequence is TGTGCCACCAGCAGAGATCAGCAAGAGACCCAGTACTTC. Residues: CATSRDQQETQYF.